Below, 8 T cell receptor beta chains from the same sample are listed, as sequenced in a study of T cell repertoires in cytomegalovirus infection. TCRdb ran MiXCR on the reads and lists one entry per CDR3 protein. The sample yields roughly 500,000 distinct CDR3 sequences, about 11% seen once. Sequenced: PBMCs. The receptors here all came from a human donor in good health (CMV status not recorded). Some clones in this sample may be carry-over from other donors' samples.

At least ten counts were recorded for this clonotype. The chain has TRBV11-2 and TRBJ2-1; TRBD2 matches at 11 bases. This CDR3 comprises 17 residues. V shed 6 bases, J shed 6 bases, and the junction held 13 bases outside the gene matches. Germline CDR1 SGHAT, CDR2 FQNNGV. In DNA, the CDR3 is TGTGCCAGCAGATCCCTACCTGGACTAGCGGGTTCCAATGAGCAGTTCTTC. This encodes CASRSLPGLAGSNEQFF.

This chain joins TRBV29-1 and TRBJ2-7; 9 bases map to TRBD2. This CDR3 region has 13 residues. CDR1 is SQVTM and CDR2 is ANQGSEA in the germline V gene. The trim removed 3 bases at V and 6 bases at J, leaving 6 bases unmatched. CDR3 sequence (DNA): TGCAGCGTTGATGCGCGGGAGGGGTCCGAGCAGTACTTC. This encodes CSVDAREGSEQYF.

This clonotype turned up a few times. The rearrangement uses TRBV20-1 and TRBJ1-5; 7 nucleotides agree with TRBD1. Germline CDR1 and CDR2: DFQATT and SNEGSKA (reference sequence). The CDR3 is 14 residues long. CDR3 amino acids: CSAQGKKSNQPQHF. As DNA, the CDR3 is TGCAGCGCACAGGGGAAAAAGAGCAATCAGCCCCAGCATTTT.

The table lists this clonotype with many counts. The V call is TRBV12-3 or TRBV12-4, the J call TRBJ2-1; possibly TRBD1 or TRBD2 for D (5 bases each). The CDR3 sequence is 15 residues long. Trimming shortened V by 6 bases and J by 2 bases, and 14 bases separated the two germline ends. The DNA of the CDR3 is TGTGCCAGCAGACCCCGGGACCGACCCTACAATGAGCAGTTCTTC. It is translated as CASRPRDRPYNEQFF.

In this sample, this clonotype turned up many times. The chain combines TRBV7-2 with TRBJ2-7; no definite D call. The CDR3 runs to 15 residues. Trimming removed 1 base from V and 3 bases from J, with 13 bases in between. CDR1 and CDR2 from the germline V gene are SGHTA and FQGNSA. CDR3: CASSLGGGYRYEQYF. The CDR3 DNA follows: TGTGCCAGCAGCTTAGGGGGTGGTTACCGCTACGAGCAGTACTTC.

In this sample, this clonotype turned up many times. The CDR3 spells CASSEGGRTEAFF. The CDR3 bases are TGTGCCAGCAGTGAAGGAGGGCGAACTGAAGCTTTCTTT. The J gene is TRBJ1-1, the V gene TRBV2; no firm D call. The V end lost 1 base, the J end lost 5 bases, and 8 bases lay between the germline ends. CDR1 and CDR2 from the germline V gene are SNHLY and FYNNEI. The CDR3 spans 13 residues.

This clonotype was observed once. The gene calls are TRBV28 and TRBJ1-2; 8 bases align to TRBD1. CDR1 and CDR2 from the germline V gene are MDHEN and SYDVKM. The junction had 12 bases not matched to a gene; V was cut back by 6 bases and J by 6 bases. There are 15 residues in the CDR3. CDR3 loop: CASSLRPAGGHGYTF. DNA of the CDR3: TGTGCCAGCAGCCTACGCCCTGCAGGGGGCCATGGCTACACCTTC.

The chain couples TRBV3-1 to TRBJ2-3; no firm D call. CDR1 LGHDT and CDR2 YNNKEL come from the germline V gene (reference sequence). The length of the CDR3 is 12 residues. The V and J ends lost 5 bases and 6 bases respectively, with 9 bases between them. CDR3 residues: CASSDNPDTQYF. In DNA, the CDR3 is TGTGCCAGCAGCGATAATCCCGATACGCAGTATTTT.